This TCR beta chain derives from a study of blood T cell repertoires in COVID-19. The method was immunoSEQ multiplex PCR; TCRdb's version includes in-frame clones alone and lacks a portion of them. The sample carries 110,000 to 150,000 clones, approximately 87% recorded once. The CDR3 length is 16 residues. Trimming removed 2 bases from V and 1 base from J, with 14 bases in between. CDR1 and CDR2 (germline): SGHNT, YENEEA. This sequence originates from a human donor in a cohort sampled during active COVID-19. The sample comprised peripheral blood. The chain combines TRBV11-3 with TRBJ1-1; a weak D match, TRBD1 (6 bases). The DNA of the CDR3 is TGTGCCAGCAGCTTAAGGCAGGGCAGGGGGAACACTGAAGCTTTCTTT. This sequence encodes CASSLRQGRGNTEAFF.